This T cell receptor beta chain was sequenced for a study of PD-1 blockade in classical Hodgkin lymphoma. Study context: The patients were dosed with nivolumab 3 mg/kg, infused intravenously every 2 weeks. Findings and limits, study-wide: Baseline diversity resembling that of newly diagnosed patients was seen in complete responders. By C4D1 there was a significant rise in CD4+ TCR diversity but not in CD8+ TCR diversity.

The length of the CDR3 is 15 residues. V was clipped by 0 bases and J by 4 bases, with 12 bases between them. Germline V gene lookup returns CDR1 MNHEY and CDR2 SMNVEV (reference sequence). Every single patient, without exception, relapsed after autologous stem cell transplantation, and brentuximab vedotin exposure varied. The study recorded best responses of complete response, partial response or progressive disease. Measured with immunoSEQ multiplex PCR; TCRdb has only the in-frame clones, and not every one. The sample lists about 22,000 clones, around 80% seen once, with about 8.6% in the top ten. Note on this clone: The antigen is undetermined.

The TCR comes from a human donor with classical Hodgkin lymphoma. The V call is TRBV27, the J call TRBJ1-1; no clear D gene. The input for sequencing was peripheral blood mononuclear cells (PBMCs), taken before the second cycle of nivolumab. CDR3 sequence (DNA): TGTGCCAGCAGTTTATCGGGGTTTGGAGGCACTGAAGCTTTCTTT. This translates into CASSLSGFGGTEAFF.